Here is one T cell receptor (beta chain) with its context. The sample belongs to a study of radiotherapy plus CTLA-4 blockade in lung cancer. Germline V gene sequence: CDR1 MNHNY, CDR2 SVGAGI (reference sequence). This CDR3 spans 15 amino acids. Here immunoSEQ multiplex PCR was the method, and the copy in TCRdb shows in-frame clones only, minus some. The sample lists about 86,000 clones, around four fifths seen once, with around 0.76% in the top ten. This receptor was identified in a human donor with non-small cell lung cancer who had stable disease on radiotherapy plus ipilimumab. V is TRBV6-6 and J is TRBJ2-5, with a weak D call TRBD2 (5 bases). The assigned J gene may be wrong: the sequence end matches TRBJ2-7 better. The material was peripheral blood, obtained from a patient treated with radiotherapy plus ipilimumab. As DNA, the CDR3 is TGTGCCAGCAGCATCGGCCCCCCGGAGGCCTACGAGCAGTACTTC. Translated: CASSIGPPEAYEQYF.